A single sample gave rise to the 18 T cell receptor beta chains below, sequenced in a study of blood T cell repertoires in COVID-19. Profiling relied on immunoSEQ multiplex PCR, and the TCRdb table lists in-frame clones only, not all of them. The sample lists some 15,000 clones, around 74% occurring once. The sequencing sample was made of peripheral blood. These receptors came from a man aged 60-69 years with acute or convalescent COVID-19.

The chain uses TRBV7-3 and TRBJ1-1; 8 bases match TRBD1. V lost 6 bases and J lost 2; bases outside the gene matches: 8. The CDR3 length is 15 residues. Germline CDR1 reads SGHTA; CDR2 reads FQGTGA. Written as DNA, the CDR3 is TGTGCCAGCAGATTAGCAGGGGGCAGTAACACTGAAGCTTTCTTT. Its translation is CASRLAGGSNTEAFF.

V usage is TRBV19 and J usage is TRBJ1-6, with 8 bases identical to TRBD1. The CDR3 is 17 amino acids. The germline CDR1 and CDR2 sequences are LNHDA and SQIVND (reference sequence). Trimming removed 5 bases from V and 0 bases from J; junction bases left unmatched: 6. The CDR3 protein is CASSVRQGSSYNSPLHF. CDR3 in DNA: TGTGCCAGTAGTGTCAGACAGGGGAGCTCCTATAATTCACCCCTCCACTTT.

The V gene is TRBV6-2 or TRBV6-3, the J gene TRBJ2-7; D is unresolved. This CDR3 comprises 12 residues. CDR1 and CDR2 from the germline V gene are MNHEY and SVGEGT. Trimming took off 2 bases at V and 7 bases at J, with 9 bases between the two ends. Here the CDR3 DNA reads TGTGCCAGCAGTTACCTCAGTTGGGAGCAGTACTTC. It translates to CASSYLSWEQYF.

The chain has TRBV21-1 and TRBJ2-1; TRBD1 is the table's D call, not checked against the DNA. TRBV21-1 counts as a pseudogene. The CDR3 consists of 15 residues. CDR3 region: CASTTDRGLYNEQFF. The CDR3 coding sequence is TGTGCCAGCACCACGGACAGGGGGCTCTACAATGAGCAGTTCTTC.

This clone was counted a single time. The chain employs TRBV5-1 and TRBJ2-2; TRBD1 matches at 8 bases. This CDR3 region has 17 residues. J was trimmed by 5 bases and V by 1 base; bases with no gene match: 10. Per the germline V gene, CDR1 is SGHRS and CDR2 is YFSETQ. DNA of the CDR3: TGCGCCAGCAGCTTGACGTTGAGGACAGGGAGTACCGGGGAGCTGTTTTTT. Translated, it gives CASSLTLRTGSTGELFF. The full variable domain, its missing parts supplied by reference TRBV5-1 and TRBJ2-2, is KAGVTQTPRYLIKTRGQQVTLSCSPISGHRSVSWYQQTPGQGLQFLFEYFSETQRNKGNFPGRFSGRQFSNSRSEMNVSTLELGDSALYLCASSLTLRTGSTGELFFGEGSRLTVL.

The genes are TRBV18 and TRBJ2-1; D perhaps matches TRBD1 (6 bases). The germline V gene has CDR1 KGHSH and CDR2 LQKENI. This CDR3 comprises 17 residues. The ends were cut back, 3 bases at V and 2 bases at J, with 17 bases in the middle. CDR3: CASSPNRGRGTYNEQFF. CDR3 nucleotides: TGTGCCAGCTCACCTAATAGGGGCAGGGGTACCTACAATGAGCAGTTCTTC.

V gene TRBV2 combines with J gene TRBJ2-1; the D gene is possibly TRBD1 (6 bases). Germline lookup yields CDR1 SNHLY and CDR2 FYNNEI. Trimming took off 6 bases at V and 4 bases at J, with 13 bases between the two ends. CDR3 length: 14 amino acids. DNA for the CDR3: TGTGCCAGCAGGGGGGACCAGGGGTACAATGAGCAGTTCTTC. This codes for CASRGDQGYNEQFF.

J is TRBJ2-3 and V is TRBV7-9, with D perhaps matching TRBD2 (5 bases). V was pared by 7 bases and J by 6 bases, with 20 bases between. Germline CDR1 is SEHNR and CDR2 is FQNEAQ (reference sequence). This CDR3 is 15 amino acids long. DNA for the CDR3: TGTGCCAGCAAGGCTGAGGAGGCCCTCCGGGATACGCAGTATTTT. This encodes CASKAEEALRDTQYF.

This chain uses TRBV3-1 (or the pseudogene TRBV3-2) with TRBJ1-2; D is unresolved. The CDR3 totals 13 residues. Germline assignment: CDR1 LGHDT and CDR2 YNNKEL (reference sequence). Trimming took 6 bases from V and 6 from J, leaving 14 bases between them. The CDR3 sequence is CASRPTGTDGYTF. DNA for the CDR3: TGTGCCAGCAGGCCTACGGGAACCGATGGCTACACCTTC.

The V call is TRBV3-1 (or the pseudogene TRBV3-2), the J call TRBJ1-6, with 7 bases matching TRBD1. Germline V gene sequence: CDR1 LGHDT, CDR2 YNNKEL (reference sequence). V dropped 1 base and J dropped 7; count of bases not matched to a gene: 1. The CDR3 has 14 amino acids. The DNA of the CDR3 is TGTGCCAGCAGCCAAGGGGACAGAAATTCACCCCTCCACTTT. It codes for CASSQGDRNSPLHF.

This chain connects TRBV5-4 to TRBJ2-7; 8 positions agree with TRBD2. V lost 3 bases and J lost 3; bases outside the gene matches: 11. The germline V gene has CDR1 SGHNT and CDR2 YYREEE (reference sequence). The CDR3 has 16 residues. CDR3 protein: CASSSNPGGSLYEQYF. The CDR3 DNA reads TGTGCCAGCAGCTCCAACCCGGGGGGGTCCCTCTACGAGCAGTACTTC.

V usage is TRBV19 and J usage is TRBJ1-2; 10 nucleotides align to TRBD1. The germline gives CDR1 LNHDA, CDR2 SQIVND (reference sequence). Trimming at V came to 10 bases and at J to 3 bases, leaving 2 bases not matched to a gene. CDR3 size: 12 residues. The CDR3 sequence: CATGQGDYGYTF. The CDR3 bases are TGTGCCACCGGACAGGGGGACTATGGCTACACCTTC.

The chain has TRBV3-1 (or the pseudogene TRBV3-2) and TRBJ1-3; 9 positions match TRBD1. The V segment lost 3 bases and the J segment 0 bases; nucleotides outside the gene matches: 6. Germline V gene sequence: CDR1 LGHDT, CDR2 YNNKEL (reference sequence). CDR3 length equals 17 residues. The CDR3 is CASSHNRGPSSGNTIYF. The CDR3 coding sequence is TGTGCCAGCAGCCACAACAGGGGGCCAAGCTCTGGAAACACCATATATTTT.

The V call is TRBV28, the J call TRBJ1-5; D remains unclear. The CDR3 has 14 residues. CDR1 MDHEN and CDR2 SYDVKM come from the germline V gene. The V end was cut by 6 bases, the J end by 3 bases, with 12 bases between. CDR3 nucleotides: TGTGCCAGCAGACTCGACATCTACAATCAGCCCCAGCATTTT. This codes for CASRLDIYNQPQHF.

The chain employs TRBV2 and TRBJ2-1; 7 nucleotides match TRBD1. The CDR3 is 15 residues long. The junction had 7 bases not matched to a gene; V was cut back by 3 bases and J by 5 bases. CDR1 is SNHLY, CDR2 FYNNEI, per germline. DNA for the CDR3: TGTGCCAGCAGTGATATAATAGGACAGGACAATGAGCAGTTCTTC. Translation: CASSDIIGQDNEQFF.

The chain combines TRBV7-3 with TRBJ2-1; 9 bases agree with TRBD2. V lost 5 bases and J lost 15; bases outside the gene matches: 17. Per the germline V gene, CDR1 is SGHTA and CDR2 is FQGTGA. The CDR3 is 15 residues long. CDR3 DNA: TGTGCCAGCAGCCCCGGAGGTAGCGGGGGACCCTTATGGTTCTTC. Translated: CASSPGGSGGPLWFF.

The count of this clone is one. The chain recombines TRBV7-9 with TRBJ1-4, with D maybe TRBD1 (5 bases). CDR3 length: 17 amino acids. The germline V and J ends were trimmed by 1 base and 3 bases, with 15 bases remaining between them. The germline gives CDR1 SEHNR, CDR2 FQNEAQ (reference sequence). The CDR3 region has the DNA TGTGCCAGCAGCTTAGAGGGCAGGGTCGGCTCTAATGAAAAACTGTTTTTT. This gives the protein CASSLEGRVGSNEKLFF. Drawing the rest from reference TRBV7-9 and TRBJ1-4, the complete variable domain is DTGVSQNPRHKITKRGQNVTFRCDPISEHNRLYWYRQTLGQGPEFLTYFQNEAQLEKSRLLSDRFSAERPKGSFSTLEIQRTEQGDSAMYLCASSLEGRVGSNEKLFFGSGTQLSVL.

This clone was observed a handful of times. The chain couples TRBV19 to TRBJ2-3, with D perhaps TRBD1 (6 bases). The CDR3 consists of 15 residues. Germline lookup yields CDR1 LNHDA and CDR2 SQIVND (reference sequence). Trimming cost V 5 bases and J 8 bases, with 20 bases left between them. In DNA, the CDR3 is TGTGCCAGTAGTCTCGGTTTGGCTGAGGGGGTTACGCAGTATTTT. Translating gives CASSLGLAEGVTQYF.